The subject of this entry is one T cell receptor beta chain. The target of this receptor is not known. No per-base quality is available; no much larger clone lies one base away. These data belong to a study of blood T cell repertoires in COVID-19 (dated by TCRdb to between 2020 and 2021). Some background on the complete study: The collaborator samples originated in the United States, Italy and Spain and spanned the acute and convalescent phases of COVID-19. The prospective study material was composed of cDNA or gDNA derived from T cells, B-cell-depleted T cells, or PBMCs. Subjects who had been exposed to COVID-19, were actively infected with it, or had recovered from it provided the deeply sampled blood TCRbeta repertoires that made up the dataset. The repertoires were released in a freely available public database intended as a resource for research on the immune response to SARS-CoV-2. The samples were drawn from two sources: the first 160 participants of the ongoing ImmuneRACE study, and 950 to 1,500 subjects contributed by 6 global collaborators. Nearly every sample came with metadata listing a de-identified subject ID, COVID-19 status, age in years and sex. Where available, HLA class I and class II types were obtained from metadata supplied by the sample provider rather than from assay-based typing.

A distance of 9 bases separates the germline ends of V and J, which lose 3 bases and 0 bases respectively. Reading the germline V gene gives CDR1 SGHTA and CDR2 FQGNSA. The CDR3 numbers 15 residues from cysteine through phenylalanine. Kept here is only the CDR3 DNA, which spans 45 bases and is read in frame from base 1. TCRbeta CDR3 regions were amplified from genomic DNA by means of the immunoSEQ Assay, a bias-controlled multiplex PCR. For the original study's pipeline: The number of nucleated cells in each sample was estimated by amplification of reference gene primers within the assay. To quantify the absolute abundance of each unique TCRbeta CDR3 rearrangement, sequence reads were collapsed and filtered. Productive Simpson clonality was computed per sample as the square root of Simpson's diversity index over productive rearrangements. TCRdb took over this immuneACCESS table, retaining in-frame rearrangements with V and J assigned. Such tables are incomplete; in checked studies, under half of the missing clones stem from an unresolved V gene, and the remainder is unexplained. V, J and clone size reflect that table, while D and trimming were determined from the DNA. This sample holds some 99,000 clones; 75% to 85% were observed only once. Of the sample, less than 25% falls within the top ten clones.

Whole blood was collected in K2EDTA tubes by collaborating institutions according to the institutions' own protocols. For TCRbeta analysis, collaborator samples were shipped as frozen whole blood, as isolated PBMCs, or as DNA extracted from either sample type. General study outcomes and caveats: Clinical and demographic metadata were provided uncurated, with the amount varying by source and participant.

This TCR was recovered from a man between 65 and 79 years old with acute or convalescent COVID-19. The chain uses TRBV7-2 and TRBJ2-1; the best D guess is TRBD1, with 6 bases matching. The sequencing input was peripheral blood. DNA sequence: TGTGCCAGCAGCTTTACAGGGAGCTCCTACAATGAGCAGTTCTTC. This is translated as CASSFTGSSYNEQFF.